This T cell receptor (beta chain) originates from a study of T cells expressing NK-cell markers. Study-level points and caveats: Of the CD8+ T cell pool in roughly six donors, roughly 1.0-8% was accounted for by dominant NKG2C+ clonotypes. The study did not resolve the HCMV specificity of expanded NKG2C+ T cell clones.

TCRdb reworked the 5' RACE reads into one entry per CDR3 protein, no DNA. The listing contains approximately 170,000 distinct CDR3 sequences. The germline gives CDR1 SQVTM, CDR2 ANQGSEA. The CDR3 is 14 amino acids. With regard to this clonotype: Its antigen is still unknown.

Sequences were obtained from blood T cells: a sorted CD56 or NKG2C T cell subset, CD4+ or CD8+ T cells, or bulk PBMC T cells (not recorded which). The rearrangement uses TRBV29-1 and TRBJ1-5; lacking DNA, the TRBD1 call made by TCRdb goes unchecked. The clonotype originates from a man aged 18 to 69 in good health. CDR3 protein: CSVLTGDSNQPQHF.